This passage covers 21 T cell receptor beta chains from one sample sequenced in a study of T cell responses to AZD1222 COVID-19 vaccine. Assay used: immunoSEQ multiplex PCR; TCRdb lists only in-frame clones, some missing. The sample includes around 130,000 clones, around 90% of them seen just once. The sample in question was peripheral blood, obtained on day 0 of AZD1222 vaccination. The receptor set was obtained from an adult in good health.

This clone was observed a few times. The rearrangement links TRBV12-5 to TRBJ2-7; TRBD1 aligns across 10 bases. The V gene end was trimmed by 11 bases and the J gene end by 6 bases; junction bases not matched to a gene: 10. CDR3 length equals 13 residues. The germline CDR1 and CDR2 sequences are LGHNT and FRNRAP. The CDR3 here is CASTRDRGPEQYF. In DNA, the CDR3 is TGTGCTTCTACCCGGGACAGGGGCCCCGAGCAGTACTTC.

The V gene is TRBV13, the J gene TRBJ2-7; perhaps TRBD2 as D (6 bases). V lost 0 bases and J 2 bases, leaving 8 bases between the germline ends. Looked up from germline, CDR1 is PRHDT and CDR2 is FYEKMQ (reference sequence). The CDR3 sequence is 14 residues long. The CDR3 DNA is TGTGCCAGCAGCTTAGGGAGGAGGGCCTACGAGCAGTACTTC. This encodes CASSLGRRAYEQYF.

CDR3 sequence (DNA): TGTGCCAGCAGCTTTACGGGCCAGACTTATGGCTACACCTTC. Its protein product is CASSFTGQTYGYTF. The rearrangement uses TRBV28 and TRBJ1-2, with D uncertain. CDR1 MDHEN and CDR2 SYDVKM come from the germline V gene. This CDR3 region has 14 residues. The V and J ends lost 6 bases and 5 bases respectively, with 16 bases between them.

The chain is built from TRBV19 and TRBJ1-3; D not resolved. Germline loops: CDR1 LNHDA, CDR2 SQIVND (reference sequence). This CDR3 comprises 15 residues. Between the trimmed V and J ends, which lost 3 bases and 0 bases, there was a span of 9 bases. The CDR3 loop reads CASSIDLSSGNTIYF. CDR3 nucleotides: TGTGCCAGTAGTATCGACCTAAGCTCTGGAAACACCATATATTTT.

This rearrangement joins TRBV18 to TRBJ1-4; no reliable D call. V lost 3 bases and J 5 bases, leaving 13 bases between the germline ends. The length of the CDR3 is 15 residues. Germline V gene sequence: CDR1 KGHSH, CDR2 LQKENI. CDR3 protein: CASSPGQTSNEKLFF. The CDR3 region has the DNA TGTGCCAGCTCACCTGGCCAAACTTCCAATGAAAAACTGTTTTTT. The whole variable domain, remainder taken from reference TRBV18 and TRBJ1-4, is NAGVMQNPRHLVRRRGQEARLRCSPMKGHSHVYWYRQLPEEGLKFMVYLQKENIIDESGMPKERFSAEFPKEGPSILRIQQVVRGDSAAYFCASSPGQTSNEKLFFGSGTQLSVL.

The rearrangement uses TRBV29-1 and TRBJ1-1; possible D gene TRBD1, 6 bases. Germline V gene lookup returns CDR1 SQVTM and CDR2 ANQGSEA. The CDR3 has 13 residues. Trimming shortened V by 2 bases and J by 5 bases, and 12 bases separated the two germline ends. This chain's CDR3 is CSVELTGQTEAFF. The CDR3 nucleotides read TGCAGCGTTGAACTCACAGGGCAGACTGAAGCTTTCTTT.

The chain links TRBV27 to TRBJ1-1, with D tentatively TRBD1 (5 bases). CDR1 MNHEY and CDR2 SMNVEV come from the germline V gene (reference sequence). The CDR3 consists of 13 residues. V lost 5 bases and J lost 6, with 13 bases in between. CDR3 nucleotides: TGTGCCAGCAGTCCGGGAAGGGGTGCTGAAGCTTTCTTT. This encodes CASSPGRGAEAFF.

This sequence joins TRBV10-3 and TRBJ1-2, with 11 bases aligning to TRBD1. The CDR3 totals 14 residues. The germline gives CDR1 ENHRY, CDR2 SYGVKD. V lost 3 bases to trimming and J lost 6 bases; unmatched junction nucleotides: 3. The CDR3 nucleotides are TGTGCCATCAGTGACAGGGGACAGGGGGATGGCTACACCTTC. Translating gives CAISDRGQGDGYTF.

J is TRBJ2-1 and V is TRBV5-1; 11 positions match TRBD1. The CDR3 runs 16 residues. In germline, CDR1 is SGHRS, CDR2 YFSETQ. V dropped 0 bases and J dropped 7; count of bases not matched to a gene: 6. The CDR3 loop reads CASSLGGQGAGNEQFF. DNA for the CDR3: TGCGCCAGCAGCTTGGGTGGACAGGGGGCTGGGAATGAGCAGTTCTTC.

The rearrangement joins TRBV3-1 (or the pseudogene TRBV3-2) to TRBJ2-1, with D possibly matching TRBD2 (6 bases). Germline V gene lookup returns CDR1 LGHDT and CDR2 YNNKEL (reference sequence). V was clipped by 8 bases and J by 8 bases, with 16 bases between them. This CDR3 has 13 residues. The chain's CDR3 is CASLGGARDEQFF. For the CDR3, the DNA is TGTGCCAGCCTTGGAGGGGCGAGGGATGAGCAGTTCTTC.

This clone has only one observation. CDR3 region: CASSIGKQVGSGYTF. The CDR3 DNA follows: TGTGCCAGTAGTATAGGTAAACAAGTGGGAAGTGGCTACACCTTC. This chain links TRBV19 with TRBJ1-2; D call uncertain. The CDR3 has 15 residues. Germline V gene data show CDR1 as LNHDA and CDR2 as SQIVND (reference sequence). V dropped 1 base and J dropped 7 bases, with 16 bases sitting between them.

The rearrangement links TRBV5-1 to TRBJ2-3; D gene unclear. This CDR3 has 14 amino acids. The V gene lost 3 bases and the J gene lost 7 bases, with 15 bases spanning the gap. Germline CDR1 and CDR2: SGHRS and YFSETQ. For the CDR3, the DNA is TGCGCCAGCAGCTCAGGAGCCTCCCAACATACGCAGTATTTT. Encoded protein: CASSSGASQHTQYF.

The V and J genes are TRBV11-2 and TRBJ1-4, with D unclear. This CDR3 is 15 amino acids long. V lost 5 bases to trimming and J lost 9 bases, with 19 bases between them. Germline V gene sequence: CDR1 SGHAT, CDR2 FQNNGV. The CDR3 sequence: CASSPSGPVGKKLFF. DNA for the CDR3: TGTGCCAGCAGCCCTTCCGGCCCTGTCGGAAAAAAACTGTTTTTT.

The CDR3 DNA is TGTGCCAGCAAGGGGGGCGGGAGCTCCTACGAGCAGTACTTC. Its translation: CASKGGGSSYEQYF. The chain recombines TRBV27 with TRBJ2-7; possible D gene TRBD2, 7 bases. V was shortened by 7 bases and J by 0 bases, with 13 bases between the two germline ends. Germline V gives CDR1 MNHEY, CDR2 SMNVEV (reference sequence). This CDR3 comprises 14 residues.

The rearrangement joins TRBV28 to TRBJ1-5; D unclear. Trimming cost V 5 bases and J 6 bases, with 11 bases left between them. Germline assignment: CDR1 MDHEN and CDR2 SYDVKM. The CDR3 has 13 amino acids. This chain's CDR3 is CASSIRKGQPQHF. The CDR3 bases are TGTGCCAGCAGTATCCGCAAGGGTCAGCCCCAGCATTTT.

This chain uses TRBV6-5 with TRBJ1-4, with D maybe TRBD1 (5 bases). The CDR3 contains 14 residues. Trimming cost V 3 bases and J 8 bases, with 13 bases left between them. Germline V gene data show CDR1 as MNHEY and CDR2 as SVGAGI. The CDR3 nucleotides read TGTGCCAGCAGTTATGGGGGAATTCCGGAAAAACTGTTTTTT. This gives the protein CASSYGGIPEKLFF.

This clone appeared a few times. This rearrangement joins TRBV11-3 to TRBJ2-7; D gene uncertain. The CDR3 has 16 amino acids. Germline-derived CDR1 and CDR2 are SGHNT and YENEEA. Deletions cut 5 bases from V and 1 base from J, with 18 bases between. CDR3 coding DNA: TGTGCCAGCAGCCCTGGGCAGGACGGACCTTCCTACGAGCAGTACTTC. It encodes CASSPGQDGPSYEQYF.

V usage is TRBV20-1 and J usage is TRBJ1-2; D not certain. The CDR3 contains 14 residues. The germline V gene encodes CDR1 DFQATT and CDR2 SNEGSKA (reference sequence). V was trimmed by 3 bases and J by 4 bases, leaving 15 bases between them. For the CDR3, the DNA is TGCAGTGCTAGTAGGGATGGGCTCGGCTATGGCTACACCTTC. Protein product: CSASRDGLGYGYTF.

The chain combines TRBV9 with TRBJ1-6; possibly TRBD1 for D (5 bases). The CDR3 length is 15 residues. Germline CDR1 reads SGDLS; CDR2 reads YYNGEE. V lost 0 bases and J 8 bases, leaving 12 bases between the germline ends. As DNA, the CDR3 is TGTGCCAGCAGCGTAGGGGGACGGACTGATTCACCCCTCCACTTT. Its translation: CASSVGGRTDSPLHF.

The chain recombines TRBV7-2 with TRBJ1-2; tentative D call: TRBD1 (5 bases). Trimming removed 5 bases from V and 8 bases from J, with 18 bases in between. The CDR3 consists of 14 residues. Germline values: CDR1 SGHTA, CDR2 FQGNSA. CDR3 residues: CASSDPGPTGGYTF. The CDR3 region has the DNA TGTGCCAGCAGCGACCCGGGGCCCACGGGGGGCTACACCTTC.

The rearrangement links TRBV5-1 to TRBJ1-2; 10 bases align to TRBD1. CDR1 and CDR2 from the germline V gene are SGHRS and YFSETQ. V dropped 4 bases and J dropped 4; count of bases not matched to a gene: 13. The CDR3 length is 17 residues. CDR3 coding DNA: TGCGCCAGCAGCCTGCTGGGAAGAGACAGGGGGCCCTATGGCTACACCTTC. As protein: CASSLLGRDRGPYGYTF.